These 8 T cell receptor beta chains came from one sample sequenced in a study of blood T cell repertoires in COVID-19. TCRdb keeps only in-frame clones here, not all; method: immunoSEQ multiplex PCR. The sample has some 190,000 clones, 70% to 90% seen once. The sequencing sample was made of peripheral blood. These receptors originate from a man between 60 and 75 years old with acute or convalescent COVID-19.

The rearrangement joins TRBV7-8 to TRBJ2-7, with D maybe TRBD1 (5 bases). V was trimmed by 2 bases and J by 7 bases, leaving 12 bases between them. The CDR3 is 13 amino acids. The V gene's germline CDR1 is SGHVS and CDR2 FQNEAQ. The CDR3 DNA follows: TGTGCCAGCAGCTTACAGGGCGTTGGTGAGCAGTACTTC. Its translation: CASSLQGVGEQYF.

CDR3 sequence reads: CASSLRGLPPYEQYF. DNA of the CDR3: TGTGCCAGCAGCTTGAGAGGCCTGCCCCCTTACGAGCAGTACTTC. The chain has TRBV5-4 and TRBJ2-7; D is uncertain. Between the trimmed V and J ends, which lost 1 base and 4 bases, there was a span of 15 bases. The germline gives CDR1 SGHNT, CDR2 YYREEE (reference sequence). The CDR3 spans 15 residues.

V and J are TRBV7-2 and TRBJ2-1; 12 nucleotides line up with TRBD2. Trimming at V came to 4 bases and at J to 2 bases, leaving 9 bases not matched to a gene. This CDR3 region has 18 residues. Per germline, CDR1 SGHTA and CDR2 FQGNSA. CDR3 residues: CASSSPGLAGKTYNEQFF. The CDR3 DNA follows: TGTGCCAGCAGCTCTCCGGGACTAGCGGGTAAAACCTACAATGAGCAGTTCTTC.

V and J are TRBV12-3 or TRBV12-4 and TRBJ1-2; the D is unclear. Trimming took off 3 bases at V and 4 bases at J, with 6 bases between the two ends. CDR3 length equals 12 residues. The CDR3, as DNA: TGTGCCAGCAGTTTCCGGTCCTATGGCTACACCTTC. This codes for CASSFRSYGYTF.

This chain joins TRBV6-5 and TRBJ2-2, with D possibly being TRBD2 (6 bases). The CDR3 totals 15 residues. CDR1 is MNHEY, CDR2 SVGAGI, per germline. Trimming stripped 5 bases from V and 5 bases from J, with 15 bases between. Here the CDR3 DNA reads TGTGCCAGCAGTAAGGAGGGCCTAGGGACCGGGGAGCTGTTTTTT. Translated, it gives CASSKEGLGTGELFF.

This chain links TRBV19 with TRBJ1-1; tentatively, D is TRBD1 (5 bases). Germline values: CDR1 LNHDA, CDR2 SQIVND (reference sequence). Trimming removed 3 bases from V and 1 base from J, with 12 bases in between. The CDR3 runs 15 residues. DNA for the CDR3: TGTGCCAGTAGTATGGCCAGGGCACGGAACACTGAAGCTTTCTTT. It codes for CASSMARARNTEAFF.

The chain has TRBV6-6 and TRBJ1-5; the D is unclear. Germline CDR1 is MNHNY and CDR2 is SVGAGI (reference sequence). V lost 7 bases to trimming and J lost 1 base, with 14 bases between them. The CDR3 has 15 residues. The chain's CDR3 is CASKNSPSSNQPQHF. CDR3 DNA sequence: TGTGCCAGCAAAAATAGCCCAAGCAGCAATCAGCCCCAGCATTTT.

The CDR3 region is CASSNRPGQGTDTQYF. CDR3 DNA: TGTGCCAGCAGTAACAGACCGGGACAGGGGACAGATACGCAGTATTTT. The V gene is TRBV27, the J gene TRBJ2-3; 10 nucleotides match TRBD1. The CDR3 extends over 16 amino acids. Unmatched junction bases numbered 8, after V lost 5 bases and J lost 3 bases. The germline V gene encodes CDR1 MNHEY and CDR2 SMNVEV (reference sequence).